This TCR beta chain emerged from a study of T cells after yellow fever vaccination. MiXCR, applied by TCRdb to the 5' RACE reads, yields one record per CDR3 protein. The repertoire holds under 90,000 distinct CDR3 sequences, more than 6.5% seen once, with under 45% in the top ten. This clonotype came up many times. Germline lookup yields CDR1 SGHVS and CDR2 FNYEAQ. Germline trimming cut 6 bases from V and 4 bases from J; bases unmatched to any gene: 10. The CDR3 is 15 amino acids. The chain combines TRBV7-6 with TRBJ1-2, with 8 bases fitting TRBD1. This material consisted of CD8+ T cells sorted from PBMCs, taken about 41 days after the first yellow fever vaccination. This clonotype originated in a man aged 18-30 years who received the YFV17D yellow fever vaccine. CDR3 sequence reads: CASSSRAGGFYGYTF. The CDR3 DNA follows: TGTGCCAGCAGTTCCCGGGCAGGGGGCTTCTATGGCTACACCTTC. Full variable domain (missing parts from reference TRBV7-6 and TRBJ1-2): GAGVSQSPRYKVTKRGQDVALRCDPISGHVSLYWYRQALGQGPEFLTYFNYEAQQDKSGLPNDRFSAERPEGSISTLTIQRTEQRDSAMYRCASSSRAGGFYGYTFGSGTRLTVV.